This T cell receptor (beta chain) came from a study of blood T cell repertoires in COVID-19. This CDR3 spans 15 amino acids. V gave up 5 bases and J gave up 4 bases; unmatched junction bases: 7. The V gene's germline CDR1 is MDHEN and CDR2 SYDVKM. Libraries were prepared by immunoSEQ multiplex PCR; TCRdb keeps only in-frame clonotypes and omits some of them. This table holds roughly 220,000 clones, 80% to 90% found once. This chain uses TRBV28 with TRBJ1-5; TRBD1 aligns across 8 bases. The clonotype was recovered from a woman between 35 and 50 years old with acute COVID-19. Sequenced sample: PBMCs or T cells enriched from blood (not recorded which). The CDR3 is CASSTTGAGNQPQHF. The CDR3 region has the DNA TGTGCCAGCAGTACGACAGGGGCCGGGAATCAGCCCCAGCATTTT. Looking up the rest from reference TRBV28 and TRBJ1-5 gives the full variable domain: DVKVTQSSRYLVKRTGEKVFLECVQDMDHENMFWYRQDPGLGLRLIYFSYDVKMKEKGDIPEGYSVSREKKERFSLILESASTNQTSMYLCASSTTGAGNQPQHFGDGTRLSIL.